This is a list of T cell receptor beta chains from one sample in a study of beta chain features in type 1 diabetes. Assay used: immunoSEQ multiplex PCR; TCRdb lists only in-frame clones, some missing. The sample yields about 190,000 clones, about 7.8% seen once. Sequencing used central memory CD4+ T cells from blood. The receptors here all came from a woman between 40 and 50 years old with type 1 diabetes. Each CDR3 is given with its conserved first and last residue. The D gene is left open where the match is weak. Some rows mark clone size as missing; the rest say once, few, many or name a class of expanded clone.

D: TRBD1; V: TRBV29-1; J: TRBJ1-1; size: few; DNA: TGCAGCGCTGCCCGGGACAGCAACACTGAAGCTTTCTTT; CDR3: CSAARDSNTEAFF
D: TRBD1; V: TRBV30; J: TRBJ1-5; size: .; DNA: TGTGCCTGGAGTGGGGGGACAGGGACGGGTCAGCCCCAGCATTTT; CDR3: CAWSGGTGTGQPQHF
D: .; V: TRBV27; J: TRBJ2-3; size: few; DNA: TGTGCCAGCAGTTTATCGGGGGGTTATACGCAGTATTTT; CDR3: CASSLSGGYTQYF
D: .; V: TRBV30; J: TRBJ1-2; size: .; DNA: TGTGCCTGGACCGGGGATTCCTATGGCTACACCTTC; CDR3: CAWTGDSYGYTF
D: TRBD1; V: TRBV18; J: TRBJ1-2; size: few; DNA: TGTGCCAGCTCACTTCAACAGGGGAGTGATGGCTACACCTTC; CDR3: CASSLQQGSDGYTF
D: TRBD1; V: TRBV27; J: TRBJ2-7; size: .; DNA: TGTGCCAGCAGTCAACCCCGACAGGGTGGTTACGAGCAGTACTTC; CDR3: CASSQPRQGGYEQYF
D: TRBD1; V: TRBV4-1; J: TRBJ2-6; size: few; DNA: TGCGCCAGCAGCGGATCGGACAGGGGTTCTTTTTCTGGGGCCAACGTCCTGACTTTC; CDR3: CASSGSDRGSFSGANVLTF
D: .; V: TRBV6-6; J: TRBJ2-7; size: .; DNA: TGTGCCAGCAGTTCCTCGGGGACACCTTTATACGAGCAGTACTTC; CDR3: CASSSSGTPLYEQYF
D: TRBD1; V: TRBV11-1; J: TRBJ2-5; size: .; DNA: TGTGCCAGCAGCTCCCGGACAGGGGAAGAGACCCAGTACTTC; CDR3: CASSSRTGEETQYF
D: TRBD2; V: TRBV28; J: TRBJ2-7; size: many; DNA: TGTGCCAGCAGTTTAAGAGGGAGGGTTCGCTACGAGCAGTACTTC; CDR3: CASSLRGRVRYEQYF
D: .; V: TRBV9; J: TRBJ2-3; size: many; DNA: TGTGCCAGCAGCGTAGGAGGGGGATCAGCAGATACGCAGTATTTT; CDR3: CASSVGGGSADTQYF
D: TRBD1; V: TRBV4-1; J: TRBJ1-2; size: many; DNA: TGCGCCAGCAGCCAAGTACTCTCCAGGACAGGGGCCGGGGCAGCGGGCCAACGCTACACCTTC; CDR3: CASSQVLSRTGAGAAGQRYTF
D: .; V: TRBV18; J: TRBJ1-3; size: .; DNA: TGTGCCAGCTCACGCGATCAGGACTCTGGAAACACCATATATTTT; CDR3: CASSRDQDSGNTIYF
D: .; V: TRBV7-2; J: TRBJ1-2; size: few; DNA: TGTGCCAGCAGCCCATCAGGGGACTATGGCTACACCTTC; CDR3: CASSPSGDYGYTF
D: .; V: TRBV7-8; J: TRBJ1-1; size: few; DNA: TGTGCCAGCAGCTTGGCAGGGAACACTGAAGCTTTCTTT; CDR3: CASSLAGNTEAFF
D: TRBD2; V: TRBV27; J: TRBJ2-2; size: few; DNA: TGTGCCACCCGACTAGCGGGAATCGCCGGGGAGCTGTTTTTT; CDR3: CATRLAGIAGELFF
D: .; V: TRBV6-6; J: TRBJ1-2; size: .; DNA: TGTGCCAGCAGCTCCAGGGATAACTATGGCTACACCTTC; CDR3: CASSSRDNYGYTF
D: .; V: TRBV29-1; J: TRBJ1-1; size: .; DNA: TGCAGCGTTCACTTAGTTCAGGGTACTGAAGCTTTCTTT; CDR3: CSVHLVQGTEAFF
D: TRBD1; V: TRBV18; J: TRBJ2-7; size: few; DNA: TGTGCCAGCTCACCAGGGGACAGGGTAGGCGAGCAGTACTTC; CDR3: CASSPGDRVGEQYF
D: .; V: TRBV5-1; J: TRBJ2-3; size: few; DNA: TGCGCCAGCAGCTTGTCAGGGGCAGGGGATACGCAGTATTTT; CDR3: CASSLSGAGDTQYF
D: TRBD2; V: TRBV7-2; J: TRBJ2-3; size: .; DNA: TGTGCCAGCAACTCAGCGGGGGGGTCCACAGATACGCAGTATTTT; CDR3: CASNSAGGSTDTQYF
D: .; V: TRBV5-4; J: TRBJ1-6; size: few; DNA: TGTGCCAGCAGCTTGGGGCCCAATTCACCCCTCCACTTT; CDR3: CASSLGPNSPLHF
D: .; V: TRBV7-8; J: TRBJ2-3; size: few; DNA: TGTGCCAGCAGCCATTCAGATACGCAGTATTTT; CDR3: CASSHSDTQYF
D: TRBD2; V: TRBV10-3; J: TRBJ2-7; size: few; DNA: TGTGCCATCGGACGTAGCGGGGGCAGCTCCTACGAGCAGTACTTC; CDR3: CAIGRSGGSSYEQYF